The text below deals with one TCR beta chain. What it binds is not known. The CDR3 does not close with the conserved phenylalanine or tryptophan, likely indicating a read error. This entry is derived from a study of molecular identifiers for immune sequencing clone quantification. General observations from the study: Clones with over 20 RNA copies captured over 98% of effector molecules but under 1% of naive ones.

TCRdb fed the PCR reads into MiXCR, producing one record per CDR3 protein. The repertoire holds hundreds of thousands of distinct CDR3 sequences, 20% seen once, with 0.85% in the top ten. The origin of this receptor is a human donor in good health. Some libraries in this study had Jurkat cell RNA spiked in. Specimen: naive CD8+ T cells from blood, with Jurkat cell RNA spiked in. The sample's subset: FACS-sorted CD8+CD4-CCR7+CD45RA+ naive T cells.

CDR3 sequence: CASSLGPRTEAFL. CDR3 nucleotides: TGTGCCAGCAGCTTGGGTCCGAGGACTGAAGCTTTCCTT. The chain joins TRBV5-6 to TRBJ1-1, with D unclear. The germline V gene encodes CDR1 SGHDT and CDR2 YYEEEE. V lost 0 bases and J 5 bases, leaving 8 bases between the germline ends. This CDR3 has 13 amino acids.